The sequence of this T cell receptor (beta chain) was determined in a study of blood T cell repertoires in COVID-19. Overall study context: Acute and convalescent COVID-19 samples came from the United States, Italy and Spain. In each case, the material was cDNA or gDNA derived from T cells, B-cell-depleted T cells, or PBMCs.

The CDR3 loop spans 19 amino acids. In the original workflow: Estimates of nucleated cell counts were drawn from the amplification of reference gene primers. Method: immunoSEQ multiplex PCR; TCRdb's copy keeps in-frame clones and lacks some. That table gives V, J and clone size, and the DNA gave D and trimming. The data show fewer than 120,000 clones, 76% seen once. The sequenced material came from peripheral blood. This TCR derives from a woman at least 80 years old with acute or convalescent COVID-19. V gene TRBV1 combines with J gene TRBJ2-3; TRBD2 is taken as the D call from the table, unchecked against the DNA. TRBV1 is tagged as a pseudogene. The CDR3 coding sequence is TGCACCAGCAGCCAAGACGGGACTAGCGGGAGGGAAATCACAGATACGCAGTATTTT. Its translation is CTSSQDGTSGREITDTQYF.